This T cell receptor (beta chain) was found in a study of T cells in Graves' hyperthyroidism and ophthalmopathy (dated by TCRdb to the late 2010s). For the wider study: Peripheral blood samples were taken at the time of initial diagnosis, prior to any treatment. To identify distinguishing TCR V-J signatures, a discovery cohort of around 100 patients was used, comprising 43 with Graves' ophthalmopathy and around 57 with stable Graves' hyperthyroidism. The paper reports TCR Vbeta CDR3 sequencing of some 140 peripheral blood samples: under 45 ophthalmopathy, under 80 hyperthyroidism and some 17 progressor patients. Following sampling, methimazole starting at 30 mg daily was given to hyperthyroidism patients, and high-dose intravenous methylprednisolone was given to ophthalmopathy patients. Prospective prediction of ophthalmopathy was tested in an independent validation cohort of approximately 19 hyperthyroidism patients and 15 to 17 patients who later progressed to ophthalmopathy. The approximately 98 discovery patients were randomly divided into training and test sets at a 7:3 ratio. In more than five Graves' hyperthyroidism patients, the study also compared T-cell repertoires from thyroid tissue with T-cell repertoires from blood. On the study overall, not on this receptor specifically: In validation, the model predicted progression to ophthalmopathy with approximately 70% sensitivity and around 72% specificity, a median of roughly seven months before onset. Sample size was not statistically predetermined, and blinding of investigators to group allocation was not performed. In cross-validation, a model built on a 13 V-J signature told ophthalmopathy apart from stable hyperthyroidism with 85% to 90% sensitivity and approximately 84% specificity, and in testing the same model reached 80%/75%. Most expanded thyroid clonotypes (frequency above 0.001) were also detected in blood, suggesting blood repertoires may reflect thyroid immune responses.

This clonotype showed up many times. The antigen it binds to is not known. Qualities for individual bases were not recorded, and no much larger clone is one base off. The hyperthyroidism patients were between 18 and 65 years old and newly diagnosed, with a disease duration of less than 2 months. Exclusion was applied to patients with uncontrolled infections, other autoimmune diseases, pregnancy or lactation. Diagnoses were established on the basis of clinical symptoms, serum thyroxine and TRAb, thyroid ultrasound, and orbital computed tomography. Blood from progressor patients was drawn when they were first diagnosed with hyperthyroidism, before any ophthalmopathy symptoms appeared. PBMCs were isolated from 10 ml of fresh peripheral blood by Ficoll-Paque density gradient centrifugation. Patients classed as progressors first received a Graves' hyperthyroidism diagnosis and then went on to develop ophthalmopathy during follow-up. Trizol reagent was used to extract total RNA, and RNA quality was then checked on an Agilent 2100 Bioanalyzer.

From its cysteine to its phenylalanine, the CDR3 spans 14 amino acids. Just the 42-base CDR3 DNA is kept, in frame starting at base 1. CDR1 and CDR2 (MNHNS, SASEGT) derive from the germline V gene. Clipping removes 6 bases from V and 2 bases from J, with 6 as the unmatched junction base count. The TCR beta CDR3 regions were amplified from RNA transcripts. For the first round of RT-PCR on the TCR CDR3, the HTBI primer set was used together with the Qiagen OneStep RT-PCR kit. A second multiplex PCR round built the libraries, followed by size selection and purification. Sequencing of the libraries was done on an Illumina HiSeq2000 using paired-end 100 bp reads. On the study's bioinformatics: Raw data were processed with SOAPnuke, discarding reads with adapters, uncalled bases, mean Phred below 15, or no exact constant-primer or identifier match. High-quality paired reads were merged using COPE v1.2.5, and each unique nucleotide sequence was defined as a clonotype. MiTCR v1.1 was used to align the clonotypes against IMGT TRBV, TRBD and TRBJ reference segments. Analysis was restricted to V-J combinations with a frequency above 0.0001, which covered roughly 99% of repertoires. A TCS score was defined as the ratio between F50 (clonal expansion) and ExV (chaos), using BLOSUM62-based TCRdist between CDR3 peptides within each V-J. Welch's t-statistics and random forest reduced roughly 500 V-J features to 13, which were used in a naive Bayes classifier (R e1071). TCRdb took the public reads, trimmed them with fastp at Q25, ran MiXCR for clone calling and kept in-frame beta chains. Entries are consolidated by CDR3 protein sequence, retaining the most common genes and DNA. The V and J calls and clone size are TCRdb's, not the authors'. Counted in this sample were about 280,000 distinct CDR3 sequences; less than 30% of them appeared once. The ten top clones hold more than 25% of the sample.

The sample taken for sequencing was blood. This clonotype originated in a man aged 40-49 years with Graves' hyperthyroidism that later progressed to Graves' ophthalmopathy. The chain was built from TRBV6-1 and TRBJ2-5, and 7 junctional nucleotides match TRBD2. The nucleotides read TGTGCCAGCAGAACGGGACTAAGACAAGAGACCCAGTACTTC. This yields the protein CASRTGLRQETQYF.